The present T cell receptor (beta chain) was sequenced within a study of blood T cell repertoires in COVID-19. The authors' processing: Using reference gene primer amplification, nucleated cell counts were estimated. Data came from immunoSEQ multiplex PCR; TCRdb stores just in-frame clones and leaves some out. V and J calls plus clone size are reproduced from that table; the DNA served to infer D and trimming. The table records around 200,000 clones, approximately 80% of them present only once. This CDR3 is 16 amino acids long. CDR1 and CDR2 from the germline V gene are LGHNA and YNFKEQ. The ends lost 1 base at V and 1 base at J; junction bases unmatched: 4.

Sequencing was carried out using peripheral blood. The chain is built from TRBV4-2 and TRBJ1-2; TRBD1 aligns across 9 bases. The clonotype was recovered from a human donor in a cohort sampled during active COVID-19. The CDR3 nucleotides read TGTGCCAGCAGCCAAGGGACAGGGGAGGGTAACTATGGCTACACCTTC. The encoded protein is CASSQGTGEGNYGYTF.